A selection of T cell receptor beta chains follows, all from one sample in a study of cytomegalovirus exposure and HLA in healthy donors. Generated by immunoSEQ multiplex PCR, the TCRdb table keeps only in-frame clones and is missing some. The sample holds about 200,000 clones, 75% to 85% seen once. The sequenced sample was PBMCs. The origin of the receptors is a woman aged 45 to 65 in good health and CMV-seropositive. The CDR3 runs from the conserved cysteine through the conserved F or W. A D gene is named only where the DNA matches it firmly. The listing skips clone size in some rows; elsewhere it reads once, few, many or a size class.

clone_size: -
j_call: TRBJ2-7
cdr3_length: 18
d_call: TRBD1
v_call: TRBV5-6
cdr3_aa: CASSSSSIGQGFIDEQYF
cdr3_nt: TGTGCCAGCAGCTCCTCCAGTATCGGACAGGGCTTTATAGACGAGCAGTACTTC

clone_size: -
j_call: TRBJ2-6
cdr3_length: 14
d_call: -
v_call: TRBV5-4
cdr3_aa: CASSGGSGANVLTF
cdr3_nt: TGTGCCAGCAGCGGCGGGTCTGGGGCCAACGTCCTGACTTTC

clone_size: -
j_call: TRBJ2-1
cdr3_length: 13
d_call: -
v_call: TRBV5-1
cdr3_aa: CASSLDSYNEQFF
cdr3_nt: TGCGCCAGCAGCTTGGACTCTTACAATGAGCAGTTCTTC

clone_size: -
j_call: TRBJ2-7
cdr3_length: 15
d_call: -
v_call: TRBV6-1
cdr3_aa: CASSEAWTTSYEQYF
cdr3_nt: TGTGCCAGCAGTGAAGCCTGGACAACATCCTACGAGCAGTACTTC

clone_size: -
j_call: TRBJ2-7
cdr3_length: 13
d_call: -
v_call: TRBV18
cdr3_aa: CASSPRADYEQYF
cdr3_nt: TGTGCCAGCTCACCACGAGCGGACTACGAGCAGTACTTC

clone_size: -
j_call: TRBJ2-2
cdr3_length: 16
d_call: TRBD2
v_call: TRBV7-9
cdr3_aa: CSSSKLLRGGVGELFF
cdr3_nt: TGTTCCAGCAGCAAGTTATTGCGGGGGGGCGTCGGGGAGCTGTTTTTT

clone_size: -
j_call: TRBJ2-3
cdr3_length: 13
d_call: -
v_call: TRBV11-3
cdr3_aa: CASSLYSTDTQYF
cdr3_nt: TGTGCCAGCAGCTTGTATAGCACAGATACGCAGTATTTT

clone_size: few
j_call: TRBJ2-7
cdr3_length: 15
d_call: TRBD2
v_call: TRBV5-4
cdr3_aa: CASSPGLTQSYEQYF
cdr3_nt: TGTGCCAGCAGCCCGGGACTAACCCAATCCTACGAGCAGTACTTC

clone_size: -
j_call: TRBJ1-5
cdr3_length: 15
d_call: TRBD1
v_call: TRBV7-9
cdr3_aa: CSSSPQGLGNQPQHF
cdr3_nt: TGTTCCAGCAGCCCACAGGGGCTAGGAAATCAGCCCCAGCATTTT

clone_size: -
j_call: TRBJ2-7
cdr3_length: 15
d_call: TRBD1
v_call: TRBV5-1
cdr3_aa: CASTNYRDRGIEQYF
cdr3_nt: TGCGCCAGCACCAACTACAGGGACAGGGGGATAGAGCAGTACTTC

clone_size: -
j_call: TRBJ1-1
cdr3_length: 15
d_call: -
v_call: TRBV5-1
cdr3_aa: CASSLGGKMDTEAFF
cdr3_nt: TGCGCCAGCAGCTTGGGGGGCAAGATGGATACTGAAGCTTTCTTT

clone_size: -
j_call: TRBJ1-2
cdr3_length: 13
d_call: -
v_call: TRBV10-2
cdr3_aa: CASKTSVGYGYTF
cdr3_nt: TGCGCCAGCAAAACCTCGGTCGGCTATGGCTACACCTTC

clone_size: -
j_call: TRBJ2-3
cdr3_length: 12
d_call: -
v_call: TRBV5-8
cdr3_aa: CASSLVSHTQYF
cdr3_nt: TGTGCCAGCAGCTTGGTCTCTCATACGCAGTATTTT

clone_size: -
j_call: TRBJ1-1
cdr3_length: 13
d_call: TRBD1
v_call: TRBV27
cdr3_aa: CASSFRDRGEAFF
cdr3_nt: TGTGCCAGCAGTTTCCGCGACAGGGGCGAAGCTTTCTTT

clone_size: -
j_call: TRBJ1-5
cdr3_length: 11
d_call: -
v_call: TRBV2
cdr3_aa: CASSDDTAQHF
cdr3_nt: TGTGCCAGCAGTGACGACACGGCCCAGCATTTT

clone_size: -
j_call: TRBJ1-5
cdr3_length: 14
d_call: -
v_call: TRBV7-2
cdr3_aa: CASSPGQRYQPQHF
cdr3_nt: TGTGCCAGCAGCCCCGGACAGAGGTATCAGCCCCAGCATTTT

clone_size: -
j_call: TRBJ1-6
cdr3_length: 14
d_call: -
v_call: TRBV14
cdr3_aa: CASSMPARNSPLHF
cdr3_nt: TGTGCCAGCAGCATGCCCGCTAGGAATTCACCCCTCCACTTT

clone_size: -
j_call: TRBJ2-1
cdr3_length: 17
d_call: -
v_call: TRBV5-1
cdr3_aa: CASSLARWRESDNEQFF
cdr3_nt: TGCGCCAGCAGCTTGGCACGGTGGAGGGAGTCTGACAATGAGCAGTTCTTC

clone_size: -
j_call: TRBJ2-1
cdr3_length: 15
d_call: TRBD2
v_call: TRBV27
cdr3_aa: CASSFLVAGGNEQFF
cdr3_nt: TGTGCCAGCAGTTTTTTAGTAGCGGGAGGCAATGAGCAGTTCTTC

clone_size: -
j_call: TRBJ2-1
cdr3_length: 15
d_call: -
v_call: TRBV6-5
cdr3_aa: CASSYSTLGQNEQFF
cdr3_nt: TGTGCCAGCAGTTACTCGACTCTGGGGCAAAATGAGCAGTTCTTC

clone_size: few
j_call: TRBJ2-2
cdr3_length: 15
d_call: TRBD1
v_call: TRBV11-2
cdr3_aa: CASSSRDRDLRELFF
cdr3_nt: TGTGCCAGCAGCTCCCGGGACAGGGACCTAAGGGAGCTGTTTTTT

clone_size: -
j_call: TRBJ2-2
cdr3_length: 16
d_call: -
v_call: TRBV10-3
cdr3_aa: CAIRTTGDANTGELFF
cdr3_nt: TGTGCCATCAGGACAACAGGCGACGCGAACACCGGGGAGCTGTTTTTT

clone_size: -
j_call: TRBJ2-3
cdr3_length: 14
d_call: TRBD1
v_call: TRBV7-9
cdr3_aa: CASSFDRDTDTQYF
cdr3_nt: TGTGCCAGCAGCTTCGACAGGGACACAGATACGCAGTATTTT

clone_size: once
j_call: TRBJ2-7
cdr3_length: 9
d_call: -
v_call: TRBV10-1
cdr3_aa: CASTHEQYF
cdr3_nt: TGCGCCAGCACTCACGAGCAGTACTTC

clone_size: -
j_call: TRBJ1-4
cdr3_length: 14
d_call: -
v_call: TRBV2
cdr3_aa: CASSAHRFNEKLFF
cdr3_nt: TGTGCCAGCAGTGCCCACAGGTTTAATGAAAAACTGTTTTTT

clone_size: -
j_call: TRBJ2-3
cdr3_length: 14
d_call: -
v_call: TRBV6-1
cdr3_aa: CASSEPGAEDTQYF
cdr3_nt: TGTGCCAGCAGTGAACCAGGGGCGGAAGATACGCAGTATTTT

clone_size: -
j_call: TRBJ2-3
cdr3_length: 11
d_call: -
v_call: TRBV20-1
cdr3_aa: CSAPTPDTQYF
cdr3_nt: TGCAGTGCCCCTACCCCAGATACGCAGTATTTT

clone_size: few
j_call: TRBJ2-1
cdr3_length: 13
d_call: TRBD2
v_call: TRBV27
cdr3_aa: CASRPGGYNEQFF
cdr3_nt: TGTGCCAGCAGGCCGGGGGGCTACAATGAGCAGTTCTTC

clone_size: -
j_call: TRBJ1-5
cdr3_length: 15
d_call: -
v_call: TRBV6-6
cdr3_aa: CASSYSNQNNQPQHF
cdr3_nt: TGTGCCAGCAGTTACTCGAATCAGAACAATCAGCCCCAGCATTTT

clone_size: -
j_call: TRBJ1-5
cdr3_length: 14
d_call: TRBD1
v_call: TRBV19
cdr3_aa: CASRTGTGDQPQHF
cdr3_nt: TGTGCCAGTAGGACCGGGACAGGGGATCAGCCCCAGCATTTT

clone_size: -
j_call: TRBJ2-3
cdr3_length: 13
d_call: -
v_call: TRBV9
cdr3_aa: CASSVGETDTQYF
cdr3_nt: TGTGCCAGCAGCGTAGGAGAGACAGATACGCAGTATTTT

clone_size: -
j_call: TRBJ2-7
cdr3_length: 16
d_call: TRBD2
v_call: TRBV7-8
cdr3_aa: CASSLGAGGSLEAQYF
cdr3_nt: TGTGCCAGCAGCTTAGGGGCGGGGGGCTCCCTCGAGGCGCAGTACTTC

clone_size: -
j_call: TRBJ1-1
cdr3_length: 14
d_call: TRBD1
v_call: TRBV5-4
cdr3_aa: CASKTGGLVTEAFF
cdr3_nt: TGTGCCAGCAAGACAGGGGGCTTGGTCACTGAAGCTTTCTTT

clone_size: -
j_call: TRBJ2-7
cdr3_length: 15
d_call: TRBD1
v_call: TRBV5-8
cdr3_aa: CASSLGGTGSYEQYF
cdr3_nt: TGTGCCAGCAGCTTGGGGGGGACAGGGTCCTACGAGCAGTACTTC

clone_size: few
j_call: TRBJ1-3
cdr3_length: 21
d_call: TRBD1
v_call: TRBV10-2
cdr3_aa: CASSRRTGGHLNSHSGNTIYF
cdr3_nt: TGCGCCAGCAGCCGCAGGACAGGGGGGCACTTAAATTCCCACTCTGGAAACACCATATATTTT

clone_size: -
j_call: TRBJ2-7
cdr3_length: 15
d_call: TRBD2
v_call: TRBV5-4
cdr3_aa: CASSNLAGATYEQYF
cdr3_nt: TGTGCCAGCAGCAACTTAGCGGGAGCTACCTACGAGCAGTACTTC

clone_size: few
j_call: TRBJ2-1
cdr3_length: 13
d_call: TRBD2
v_call: TRBV5-5
cdr3_aa: CASSSGLGGEQFF
cdr3_nt: TGTGCCAGCAGCTCGGGACTAGGGGGTGAGCAGTTCTTC

clone_size: -
j_call: TRBJ2-7
cdr3_length: 16
d_call: TRBD2
v_call: TRBV4-1
cdr3_aa: CASSQDTGGIFYEQYF
cdr3_nt: TGCGCCAGCAGCCAAGATACGGGGGGTATTTTCTACGAGCAGTACTTC

clone_size: -
j_call: TRBJ2-2
cdr3_length: 16
d_call: -
v_call: TRBV27
cdr3_aa: CASSFSLQGPTGELFF
cdr3_nt: TGTGCCAGCAGTTTTTCCTTACAGGGTCCCACCGGGGAGCTGTTTTTT

clone_size: -
j_call: TRBJ1-5
cdr3_length: 14
d_call: TRBD1
v_call: TRBV19
cdr3_aa: CASRLQGVVSTQHF
cdr3_nt: TGTGCCAGTAGGTTACAGGGGGTGGTATCGACCCAGCATTTT

clone_size: -
j_call: TRBJ2-3
cdr3_length: 13
d_call: TRBD2
v_call: TRBV13
cdr3_aa: CASKVAGGPTLYF
cdr3_nt: TGTGCCAGCAAGGTAGCGGGGGGCCCAACCCTGTATTTT

clone_size: -
j_call: TRBJ2-2
cdr3_length: 15
d_call: -
v_call: TRBV10-3
cdr3_aa: CAISLTGVNTGELFF
cdr3_nt: TGTGCCATCAGTCTGACAGGAGTTAACACCGGGGAGCTGTTTTTT

clone_size: -
j_call: TRBJ2-5
cdr3_length: 12
d_call: -
v_call: TRBV6-5
cdr3_aa: CASSRTEETQYF
cdr3_nt: TGTGCCAGCAGCCGGACAGAAGAGACCCAGTACTTC

clone_size: -
j_call: TRBJ2-1
cdr3_length: 12
d_call: -
v_call: TRBV5-4
cdr3_aa: CASSSYYNEQFF
cdr3_nt: TGTGCCAGCAGCTCCTACTACAATGAGCAGTTCTTC

clone_size: -
j_call: TRBJ2-2
cdr3_length: 15
d_call: -
v_call: TRBV10-3
cdr3_aa: CATRGGAGRTGELFF
cdr3_nt: TGTGCCACCCGAGGGGGAGCGGGGAGAACCGGGGAGCTGTTTTTT

clone_size: -
j_call: TRBJ1-5
cdr3_length: 14
d_call: -
v_call: TRBV5-1
cdr3_aa: CASSLSGVGQPQHF
cdr3_nt: TGCGCCAGCAGCTTATCAGGGGTAGGTCAGCCCCAGCATTTT

clone_size: -
j_call: TRBJ1-1
cdr3_length: 14
d_call: -
v_call: TRBV18
cdr3_aa: CASSPDALRGEAFF
cdr3_nt: TGTGCCAGCTCACCCGACGCCCTAAGGGGGGAAGCTTTCTTT

clone_size: -
j_call: TRBJ2-1
cdr3_length: 16
d_call: TRBD2
v_call: TRBV28
cdr3_aa: CASSPPGLGVTNEQFF
cdr3_nt: TGTGCCAGCAGTCCGCCGGGACTAGGGGTCACGAATGAGCAGTTCTTC

clone_size: -
j_call: TRBJ2-1
cdr3_length: 15
d_call: -
v_call: TRBV29-1
cdr3_aa: CSVVVGGRPYNEQFF
cdr3_nt: TGCAGCGTTGTAGTGGGAGGTCGACCTTACAATGAGCAGTTCTTC

clone_size: -
j_call: TRBJ2-1
cdr3_length: 17
d_call: TRBD2
v_call: TRBV5-1
cdr3_aa: CASSLFAGAYSSNEQFF
cdr3_nt: TGCGCCAGCAGCTTGTTTGCGGGAGCCTATTCGAGCAATGAGCAGTTCTTC

clone_size: -
j_call: TRBJ2-2
cdr3_length: 17
d_call: -
v_call: TRBV9
cdr3_aa: CASSTEGGGFNTGELFF
cdr3_nt: TGTGCCAGCAGCACAGAGGGGGGGGGTTTCAACACCGGGGAGCTGTTTTTT

clone_size: -
j_call: TRBJ2-2
cdr3_length: 13
d_call: -
v_call: TRBV5-1
cdr3_aa: CASSNRETGELFF
cdr3_nt: TGCGCCAGCAGCAACAGGGAGACCGGGGAGCTGTTTTTT